A selection of T cell receptor beta chains follows, all from one sample in a study of CD8+CD57+ T cells in acquired aplastic anemia. TCRdb redid the calling of the reads with MiXCR, one entry per CDR3 protein. The table lists some 130,000 distinct CDR3 sequences, roughly 40% of them singletons. Sequenced material: sorted CD4+, CD8+, or CD8+CD57+ T cells (not recorded which) from PBMCs. The source of these receptors is a human donor in good health, serving as a control. The CDR3 runs from the conserved cysteine through the conserved F or W. A D gene is named only where the DNA matches it firmly. A row's size may be missing; if present it is once, few, many or a size class.

j_gene: TRBJ1-2
v_gene: TRBV19
d_gene: .
abundance: .
CDR3nt: TGTGCCAGTAGTATTGGTGGGATCAGTGGCTACACCTTC
CDR3aa: CASSIGGISGYTF

j_gene: TRBJ2-1
v_gene: TRBV9
d_gene: TRBD2
abundance: few
CDR3nt: TGTGCCAGCAGCTATGGGACTAGCGGGAGGGGTGAGCAGTTCTTC
CDR3aa: CASSYGTSGRGEQFF

j_gene: TRBJ2-7
v_gene: TRBV5-1
d_gene: TRBD2
abundance: .
CDR3nt: TGCACCAGCAGCAGAGGACTAGCGGGAGGCTACGAGCAGTACTTC
CDR3aa: CTSSRGLAGGYEQYF

j_gene: TRBJ1-1
v_gene: TRBV29-1
d_gene: .
abundance: .
CDR3nt: TGCAGCGTGGCCCTAGGGGCGGGGGGCACTGAAGCTTTCTTT
CDR3aa: CSVALGAGGTEAFF

j_gene: TRBJ1-1
v_gene: TRBV10-1
d_gene: .
abundance: many
CDR3nt: TGCGCCAGCAGGGGCGCTCGGCACGAAGCTTTCTTT
CDR3aa: CASRGARHEAFF

j_gene: TRBJ2-3
v_gene: TRBV4-2
d_gene: .
abundance: many
CDR3nt: TGTGCCAGCAGCCTCAAACGAGATGCCCCCACAGATACGCAGTATTTT
CDR3aa: CASSLKRDAPTDTQYF

j_gene: TRBJ1-5
v_gene: TRBV10-3
d_gene: TRBD1
abundance: .
CDR3nt: TGTGCCATCAATGGCTGGGACAGCCTCAATCAGCCCCAGCATTTT
CDR3aa: CAINGWDSLNQPQHF

j_gene: TRBJ2-5
v_gene: TRBV7-9
d_gene: .
abundance: many
CDR3nt: TGTGCCAGCAGTCTTTCGACGGAGACCCAGTACTTC
CDR3aa: CASSLSTETQYF

j_gene: TRBJ1-1
v_gene: TRBV19
d_gene: TRBD1
abundance: many
CDR3nt: TGTGCCAGTAGTATAGAGGACAGGGCCCAAACCCTTCGCACTGAAGCTTTCTTT
CDR3aa: CASSIEDRAQTLRTEAFF

j_gene: TRBJ2-7
v_gene: TRBV7-2
d_gene: .
abundance: many
CDR3nt: TGTGCCAGCAGCTTAGGACAGCTTTACGAGCAGTACTTC
CDR3aa: CASSLGQLYEQYF

j_gene: TRBJ1-2
v_gene: TRBV12-3/TRBV12-4
d_gene: .
abundance: .
CDR3nt: TGTGCCAGCAGTTCCTCTCAGGGGATCGGTGGCTACACCTTC
CDR3aa: CASSSSQGIGGYTF

j_gene: TRBJ1-5
v_gene: TRBV7-2
d_gene: .
abundance: .
CDR3nt: TGTGCCAGCTCACGCGGTCAGGATCAGCCCCAGCATTTT
CDR3aa: CASSRGQDQPQHF

j_gene: TRBJ2-5
v_gene: TRBV5-1
d_gene: .
abundance: few
CDR3nt: TGCGCCAGCAGCTTGACGGGACCTTACCAAGAGACCCAGTACTTC
CDR3aa: CASSLTGPYQETQYF

j_gene: TRBJ2-7
v_gene: TRBV5-1
d_gene: TRBD2
abundance: many
CDR3nt: TGCGCCAGCAGCTTGGTTAGCGGGAGGCTCCACGAGCAGTACTTC
CDR3aa: CASSLVSGRLHEQYF